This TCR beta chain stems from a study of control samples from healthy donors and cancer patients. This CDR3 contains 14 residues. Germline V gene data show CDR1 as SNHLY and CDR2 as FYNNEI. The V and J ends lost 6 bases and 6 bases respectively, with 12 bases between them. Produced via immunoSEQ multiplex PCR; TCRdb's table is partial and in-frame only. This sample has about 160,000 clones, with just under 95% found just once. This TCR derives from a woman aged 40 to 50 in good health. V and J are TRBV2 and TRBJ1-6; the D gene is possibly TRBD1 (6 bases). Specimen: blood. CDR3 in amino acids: CASRSRGGNSPLHF. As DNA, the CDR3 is TGTGCCAGCAGGTCAAGGGGGGGTAATTCACCCCTCCACTTT.